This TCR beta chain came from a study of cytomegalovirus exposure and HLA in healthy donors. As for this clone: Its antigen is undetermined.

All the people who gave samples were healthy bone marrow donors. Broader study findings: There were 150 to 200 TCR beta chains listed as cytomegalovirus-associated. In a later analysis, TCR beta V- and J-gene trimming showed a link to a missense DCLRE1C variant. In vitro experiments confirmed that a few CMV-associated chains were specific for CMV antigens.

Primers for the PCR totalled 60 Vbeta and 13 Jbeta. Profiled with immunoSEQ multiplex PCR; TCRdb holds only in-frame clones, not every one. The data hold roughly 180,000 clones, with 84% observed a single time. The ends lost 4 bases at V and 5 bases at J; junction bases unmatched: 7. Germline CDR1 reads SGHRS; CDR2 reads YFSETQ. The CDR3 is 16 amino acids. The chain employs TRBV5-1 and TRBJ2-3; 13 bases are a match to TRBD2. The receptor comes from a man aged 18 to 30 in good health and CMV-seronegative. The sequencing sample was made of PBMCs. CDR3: CASSPGLAGALDTQYF. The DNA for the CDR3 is TGCGCCAGCAGCCCTGGACTAGCGGGAGCGTTAGATACGCAGTATTTT.